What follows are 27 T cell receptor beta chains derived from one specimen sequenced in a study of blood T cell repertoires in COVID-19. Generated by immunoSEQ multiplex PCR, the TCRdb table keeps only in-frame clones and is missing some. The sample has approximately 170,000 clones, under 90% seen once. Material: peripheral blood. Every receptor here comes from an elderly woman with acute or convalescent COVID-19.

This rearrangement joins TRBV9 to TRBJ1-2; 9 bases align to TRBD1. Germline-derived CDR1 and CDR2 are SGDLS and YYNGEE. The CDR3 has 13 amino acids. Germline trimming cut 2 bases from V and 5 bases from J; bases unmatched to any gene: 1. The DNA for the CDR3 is TGTGCCAGCAGCGTTGGACAGGGGTATGGCTACACCTTC. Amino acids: CASSVGQGYGYTF.

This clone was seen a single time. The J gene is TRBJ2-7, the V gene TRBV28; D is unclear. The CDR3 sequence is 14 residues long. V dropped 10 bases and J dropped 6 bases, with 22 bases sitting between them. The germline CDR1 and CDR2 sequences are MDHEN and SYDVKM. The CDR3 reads CATSVVQEPSEQYF. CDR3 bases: TGTGCCACCTCAGTAGTGCAGGAACCAAGCGAGCAGTACTTC.

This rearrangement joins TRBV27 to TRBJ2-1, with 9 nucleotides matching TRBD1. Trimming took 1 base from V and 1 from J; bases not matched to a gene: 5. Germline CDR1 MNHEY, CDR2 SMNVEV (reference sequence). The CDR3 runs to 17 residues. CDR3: CASSLFYGTGSYNEQFF. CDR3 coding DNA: TGTGCCAGCAGTTTATTTTACGGGACAGGGTCCTACAATGAGCAGTTCTTC.

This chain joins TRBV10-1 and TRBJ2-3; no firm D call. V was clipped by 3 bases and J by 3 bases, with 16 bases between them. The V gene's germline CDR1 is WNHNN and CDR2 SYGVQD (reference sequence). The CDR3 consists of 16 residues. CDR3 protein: CASSDDSAVGTDTQYF. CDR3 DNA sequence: TGCGCCAGCAGTGATGATTCGGCGGTGGGTACAGATACGCAGTATTTT.

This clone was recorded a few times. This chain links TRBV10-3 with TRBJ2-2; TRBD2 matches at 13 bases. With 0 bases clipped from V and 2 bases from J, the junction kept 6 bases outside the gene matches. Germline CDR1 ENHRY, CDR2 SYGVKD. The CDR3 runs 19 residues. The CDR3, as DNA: TGTGCCATCAGTGAGTCTCCAAGGACTAGCGGGGGAAACACCGGGGAGCTGTTTTTT. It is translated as CAISESPRTSGGNTGELFF.

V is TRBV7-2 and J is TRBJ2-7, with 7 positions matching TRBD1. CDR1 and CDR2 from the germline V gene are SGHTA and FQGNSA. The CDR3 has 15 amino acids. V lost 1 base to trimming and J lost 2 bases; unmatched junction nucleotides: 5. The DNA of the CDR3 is TGTGCCAGCAGCTTAGTGGACAGGACCCCCTACGAGCAGTACTTC. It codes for CASSLVDRTPYEQYF.

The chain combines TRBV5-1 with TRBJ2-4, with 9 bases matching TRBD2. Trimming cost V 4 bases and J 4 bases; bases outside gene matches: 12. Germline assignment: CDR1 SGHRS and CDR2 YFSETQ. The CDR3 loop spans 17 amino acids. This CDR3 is CASSPLVAGVYKNIQYF. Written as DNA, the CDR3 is TGCGCCAGCAGCCCCCTCGTAGCGGGAGTCTATAAAAACATTCAGTACTTC.

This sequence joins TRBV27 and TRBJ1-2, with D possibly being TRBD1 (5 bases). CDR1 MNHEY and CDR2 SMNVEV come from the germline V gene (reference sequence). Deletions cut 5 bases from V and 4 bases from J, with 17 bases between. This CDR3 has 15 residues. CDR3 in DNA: TGTGCCAGCAGTCCCTCAATGGGGCGCCTCTATGGCTACACCTTC. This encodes CASSPSMGRLYGYTF.

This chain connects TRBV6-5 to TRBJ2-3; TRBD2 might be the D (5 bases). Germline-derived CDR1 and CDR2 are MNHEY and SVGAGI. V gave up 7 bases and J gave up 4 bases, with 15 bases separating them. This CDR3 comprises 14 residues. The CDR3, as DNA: TGTGCCAGCAACTGGAGGATGGGCGCAGATACGCAGTATTTT. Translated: CASNWRMGADTQYF.

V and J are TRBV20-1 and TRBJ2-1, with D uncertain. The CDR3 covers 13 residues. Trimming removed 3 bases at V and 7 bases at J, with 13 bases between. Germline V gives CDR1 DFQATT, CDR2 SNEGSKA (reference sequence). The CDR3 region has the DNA TGCAGTGCTAGTCGTCCTGGCCGAAATGAGCAGTTCTTC. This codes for CSASRPGRNEQFF.

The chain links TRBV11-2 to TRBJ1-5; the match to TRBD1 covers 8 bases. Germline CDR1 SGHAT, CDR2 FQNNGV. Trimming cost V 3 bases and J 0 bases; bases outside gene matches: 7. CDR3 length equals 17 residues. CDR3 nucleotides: TGTGCCAGCAGCTTGTCCCCAGGGGGCGGTAGCAATCAGCCCCAGCATTTT. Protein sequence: CASSLSPGGGSNQPQHF. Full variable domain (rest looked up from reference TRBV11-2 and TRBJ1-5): EAGVAQSPRYKIIEKRQSVAFWCNPISGHATLYWYQQILGQGPKLLIQFQNNGVVDDSQLPKDRFSAERLKGVDSTLKIQPAKLEDSAVYLCASSLSPGGGSNQPQHFGDGTRLSIL.

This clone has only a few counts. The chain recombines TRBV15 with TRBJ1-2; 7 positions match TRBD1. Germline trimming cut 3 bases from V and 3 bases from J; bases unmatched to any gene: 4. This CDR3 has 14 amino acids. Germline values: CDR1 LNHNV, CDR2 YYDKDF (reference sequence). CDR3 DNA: TGTGCCACCAGCAGGGGACAGAGTGACTATGGCTACACCTTC. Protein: CATSRGQSDYGYTF. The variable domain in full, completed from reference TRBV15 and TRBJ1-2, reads DAMVIQNPRYQVTQFGKPVTLSCSQTLNHNVMYWYQQKSSQAPKLLFHYYDKDFNNEADTPDNFQSRRPNTSFCFLDIRSPGLGDTAMYLCATSRGQSDYGYTFGSGTRLTVV.

The CDR3 sequence is CASSQDVENEKLFF. In nucleotides, the CDR3 is TGTGCCAGCAGCCAAGATGTGGAGAATGAAAAACTGTTTTTT. This chain connects TRBV4-2 to TRBJ1-4, with no clear D. The length of the CDR3 is 14 residues. Germline V gene lookup returns CDR1 LGHNA and CDR2 YNFKEQ. The V end was cut by 0 bases, the J end by 5 bases, with 7 bases between.

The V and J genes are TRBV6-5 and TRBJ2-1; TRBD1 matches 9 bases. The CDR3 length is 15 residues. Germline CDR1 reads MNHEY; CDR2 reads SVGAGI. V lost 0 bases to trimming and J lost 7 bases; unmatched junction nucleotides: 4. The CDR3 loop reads CASSYSGTGRNEQFF. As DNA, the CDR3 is TGTGCCAGCAGTTACTCGGGGACAGGGAGGAATGAGCAGTTCTTC.

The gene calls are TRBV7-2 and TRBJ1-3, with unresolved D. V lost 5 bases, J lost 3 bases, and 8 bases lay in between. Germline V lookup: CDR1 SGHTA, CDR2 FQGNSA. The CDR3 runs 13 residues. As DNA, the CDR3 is TGTGCCAGCAGCCCCGCCGGTGGAAACACCATATATTTT. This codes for CASSPAGGNTIYF.

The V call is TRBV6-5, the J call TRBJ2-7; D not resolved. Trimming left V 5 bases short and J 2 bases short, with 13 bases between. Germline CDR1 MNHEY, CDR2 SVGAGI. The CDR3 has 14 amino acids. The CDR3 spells CASSPMTSTYEQYF. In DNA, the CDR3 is TGTGCCAGCAGTCCCATGACTTCCACCTACGAGCAGTACTTC.

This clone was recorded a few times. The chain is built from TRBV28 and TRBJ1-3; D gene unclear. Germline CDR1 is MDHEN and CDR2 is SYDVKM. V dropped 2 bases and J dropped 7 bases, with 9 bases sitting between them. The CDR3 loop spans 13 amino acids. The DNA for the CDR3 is TGTGCCAGCAGTTTACCCCCCCCGAACACCATATATTTT. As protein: CASSLPPPNTIYF.

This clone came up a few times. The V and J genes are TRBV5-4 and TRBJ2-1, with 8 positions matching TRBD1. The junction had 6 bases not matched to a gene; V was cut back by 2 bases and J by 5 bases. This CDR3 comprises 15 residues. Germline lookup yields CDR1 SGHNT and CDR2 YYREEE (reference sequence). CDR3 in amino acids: CASSFRGRFDNEQFF. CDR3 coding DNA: TGTGCCAGCAGCTTCAGGGGGCGTTTCGACAATGAGCAGTTCTTC.

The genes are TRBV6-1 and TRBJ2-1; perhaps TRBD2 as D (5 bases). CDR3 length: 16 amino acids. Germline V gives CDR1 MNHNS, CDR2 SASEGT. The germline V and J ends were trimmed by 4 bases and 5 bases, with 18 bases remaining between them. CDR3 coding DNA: TGTGCCAGCAGTGCCTTAGGGAGCTCACAAGACAATGAGCAGTTCTTC. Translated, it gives CASSALGSSQDNEQFF.

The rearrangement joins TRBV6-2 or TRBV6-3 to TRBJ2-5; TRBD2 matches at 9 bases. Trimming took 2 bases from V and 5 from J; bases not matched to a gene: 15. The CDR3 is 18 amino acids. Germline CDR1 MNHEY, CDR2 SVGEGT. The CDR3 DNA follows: TGTGCCAGCAGTTACCTTCTAGCGGGACGGACTCCGGTGGAGACCCAGTACTTC. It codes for CASSYLLAGRTPVETQYF.

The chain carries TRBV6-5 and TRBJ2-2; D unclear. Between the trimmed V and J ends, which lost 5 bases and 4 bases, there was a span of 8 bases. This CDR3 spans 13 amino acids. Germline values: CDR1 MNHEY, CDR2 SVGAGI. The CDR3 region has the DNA TGTGCCAGCAGTCCCACATTCACCGGGGAGCTGTTTTTT. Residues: CASSPTFTGELFF.

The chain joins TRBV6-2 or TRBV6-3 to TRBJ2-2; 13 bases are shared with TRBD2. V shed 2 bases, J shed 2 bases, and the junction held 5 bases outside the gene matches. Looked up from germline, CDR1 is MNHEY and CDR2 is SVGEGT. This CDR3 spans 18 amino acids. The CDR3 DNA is TGTGCCAGCAGTTACCGCGGACTAGCGGGAGCCAACACCGGGGAGCTGTTTTTT. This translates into CASSYRGLAGANTGELFF.

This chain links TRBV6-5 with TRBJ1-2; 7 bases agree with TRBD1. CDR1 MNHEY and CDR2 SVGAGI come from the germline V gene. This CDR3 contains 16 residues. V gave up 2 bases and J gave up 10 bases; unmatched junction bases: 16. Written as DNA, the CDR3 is TGTGCCAGCAGTTACAGGACAGGAAGGACGGATATCGTCTACACCTTC. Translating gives CASSYRTGRTDIVYTF.

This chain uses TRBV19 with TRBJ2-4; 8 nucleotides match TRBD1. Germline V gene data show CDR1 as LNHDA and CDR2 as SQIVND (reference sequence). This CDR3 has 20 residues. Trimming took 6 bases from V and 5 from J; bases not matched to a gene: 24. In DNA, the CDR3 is TGTGCCAGTAGCAATATATTGGGCGGCGGAAGACAGGGGACGGAAAACATTCAGTACTTC. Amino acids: CASSNILGGGRQGTENIQYF. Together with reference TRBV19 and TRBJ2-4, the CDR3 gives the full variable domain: DGGITQSPKYLFRKEGQNVTLSCEQNLNHDAMYWYRQDPGQGLRLIYYSQIVNDFQKGDIAEGYSVSREKKESFPLTVTSAQKNPTAFYLCASSNILGGGRQGTENIQYFGAGTRLSVL.

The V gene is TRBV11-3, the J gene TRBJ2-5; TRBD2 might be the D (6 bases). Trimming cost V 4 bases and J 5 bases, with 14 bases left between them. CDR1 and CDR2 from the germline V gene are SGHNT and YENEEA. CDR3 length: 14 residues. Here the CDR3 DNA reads TGTGCCAGCAGCTACGGCGGGATGGGGGAGACCCAGTACTTC. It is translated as CASSYGGMGETQYF. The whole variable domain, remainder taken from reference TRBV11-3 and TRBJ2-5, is EAGVVQSPRYKIIEKKQPVAFWCNPISGHNTLYWYLQNLGQGPELLIRYENEEAVDDSQLPKDRFSAERLKGVDSTLKIQPAELGDSAVYLCASSYGGMGETQYFGPGTRLLVL.

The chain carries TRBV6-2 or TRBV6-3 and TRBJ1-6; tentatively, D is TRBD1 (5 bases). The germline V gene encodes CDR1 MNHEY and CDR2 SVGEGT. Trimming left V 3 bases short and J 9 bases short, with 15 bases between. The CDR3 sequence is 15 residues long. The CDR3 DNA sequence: TGTGCCAGCAGTTATGAGCAGGGTGATAGTTCACCCCTCCACTTT. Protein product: CASSYEQGDSSPLHF.

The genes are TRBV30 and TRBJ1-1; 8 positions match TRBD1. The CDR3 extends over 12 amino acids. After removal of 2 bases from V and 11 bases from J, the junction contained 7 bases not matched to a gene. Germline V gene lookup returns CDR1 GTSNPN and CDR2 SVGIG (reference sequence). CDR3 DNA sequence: TGTGCCTGGAGTAGGGACAGGCCGTCCGCTTTCTTT. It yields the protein CAWSRDRPSAFF.